The 25 T cell receptor beta chains presented below share a single source sample, sequenced in a study of T cells in tuberculosis. This table comes from immunoSEQ multiplex PCR, and its TCRdb copy is limited to in-frame clones, with some not included. The profile shows 40,000 to 50,000 clones, about 95% of them singletons. The sample was PBMCs. These receptors were collected from a donor aged 10-29 years with latent tuberculosis or without tuberculosis infection.

The chain combines TRBV30 with TRBJ2-1; the D gene is possibly TRBD2 (6 bases). Per germline, CDR1 GTSNPN and CDR2 SVGIG (reference sequence). The CDR3 spans 15 residues. V shed 5 bases and J shed 7 bases, with 21 bases lying between them. In DNA, the CDR3 is TGTGCCTGGTCTCCTGGAGTGGGGAGGATGAATGAGCAGTTCTTC. Its protein is CAWSPGVGRMNEQFF.

The CDR3 sequence is CASRNKIGLAGVERYTDTQYF. CDR3 nucleotide sequence: TGTGCCAGTAGGAACAAAATAGGACTAGCGGGGGTTGAGAGGTACACAGATACGCAGTATTTT. The chain recombines TRBV19 with TRBJ2-3; 13 bases match TRBD2. The CDR3 is made up of 21 amino acids. Trimming took 6 bases from V and 2 from J; bases not matched to a gene: 20. Looked up from germline, CDR1 is LNHDA and CDR2 is SQIVND (reference sequence).

J is TRBJ1-2 and V is TRBV2; 8 bases match TRBD1. J gave up 5 bases and V 6 bases, and 8 bases lay outside the gene matches. Germline assignment: CDR1 SNHLY and CDR2 FYNNEI. The CDR3 covers 14 residues. The CDR3 is CASSRTGGQYGYTF. The CDR3 DNA reads as TGTGCCAGCAGCCGAACAGGGGGTCAATATGGCTACACCTTC.

This clone appeared a single time. The chain carries TRBV30 and TRBJ1-2, with no clear D. Per the germline V gene, CDR1 is GTSNPN and CDR2 is SVGIG (reference sequence). This CDR3 region has 15 residues. V was trimmed by 3 bases and J by 3 bases, leaving 17 bases between them. The CDR3 DNA reads as TGTGCCTGGAGCGCCCCCCAGTCCCTCTACTATGGCTACACCTTC. Protein: CAWSAPQSLYYGYTF.

The chain has TRBV27 and TRBJ1-1; tentatively, D is TRBD1 (5 bases). The V end lost 5 bases, the J end lost 3 bases, and 16 bases lay between the germline ends. CDR1 MNHEY and CDR2 SMNVEV come from the germline V gene (reference sequence). The CDR3 has 15 amino acids. CDR3 protein: CASSLRGVRDTEAFF. The CDR3 DNA reads as TGTGCCAGCAGTCTACGGGGGGTCAGGGACACTGAAGCTTTCTTT.

The rearrangement links TRBV15 to TRBJ2-3, with 9 bases lining up with TRBD2. Unmatched junction bases numbered 3, after V lost 1 base and J lost 1 base. Germline values: CDR1 LNHNV, CDR2 YYDKDF (reference sequence). CDR3 length equals 16 residues. In DNA, the CDR3 is TGTGCCACCAGCAGAGGACGGACTAGCGGCACAGATACGCAGTATTTT. Its translation is CATSRGRTSGTDTQYF.

CDR3 sequence reads: CATSVIAGKAEQFF. The CDR3 region has the DNA TGTGCCACCAGCGTAATAGCGGGGAAGGCTGAGCAGTTCTTC. This sequence joins TRBV15 and TRBJ2-1; 8 bases are a match to TRBD2. CDR1 and CDR2 (germline): LNHNV, YYDKDF (reference sequence). This CDR3 comprises 14 residues. The V and J ends lost 5 bases and 9 bases, in that order; junction bases with no gene match: 9.

This chain uses TRBV14 with TRBJ2-2, with D possibly matching TRBD2 (5 bases). There are 14 residues in the CDR3. The V end lost 1 base, the J end lost 4 bases, and 7 bases lay between the germline ends. Germline values: CDR1 SGHDN, CDR2 FVKESK. In DNA, the CDR3 is TGTGCCAGCAGCCAAGTAGGGAGCACCGGGGAGCTGTTTTTT. As protein: CASSQVGSTGELFF.

This clone was counted once. This chain links TRBV30 with TRBJ1-2; D not resolved. Trimming pared 3 bases from V and 0 bases from J, leaving 8 bases between. From germline, CDR1 is GTSNPN and CDR2 SVGIG (reference sequence). There are 13 residues in the CDR3. Here the CDR3 reads CAWSHRANYGYTF. The CDR3 DNA reads TGTGCCTGGAGCCACAGAGCTAACTATGGCTACACCTTC.

J is TRBJ1-5 and V is TRBV11-2, with a possible D match to TRBD1 (6 bases). V lost 6 bases to trimming and J lost 3 bases, with 12 bases between them. The V gene's germline CDR1 is SGHAT and CDR2 FQNNGV. The CDR3 runs to 14 residues. This CDR3 reads CASRSTGYNQPQHF. The CDR3 region has the DNA TGTGCCAGCAGATCTACAGGGTACAATCAGCCCCAGCATTTT.

Only one count was recorded for this clone. This chain connects TRBV10-3 to TRBJ1-1; TRBD1 matches 9 bases. V lost 4 bases and J lost 1; bases outside the gene matches: 1. The CDR3 length is 14 residues. Germline V gives CDR1 ENHRY, CDR2 SYGVKD. The CDR3 DNA follows: TGTGCCATCAGTGGGGGACAGGGGAACACTGAAGCTTTCTTT. Protein: CAISGGQGNTEAFF.

The chain is built from TRBV2 and TRBJ1-2; no reliable D call. CDR1 SNHLY and CDR2 FYNNEI come from the germline V gene. The CDR3 covers 13 residues. Trimming took off 3 bases at V and 3 bases at J, with 8 bases between the two ends. The CDR3 is CASSDQVYYGYTF. The CDR3 nucleotides are TGTGCCAGCAGTGACCAGGTTTACTATGGCTACACCTTC.

The CDR3 DNA follows: TGCGCCAGCAGCCAAGATTCTTCGGGCTCCTACAATGAGCAGTTCTTC. Translation gives CASSQDSSGSYNEQFF. The gene calls are TRBV4-1 and TRBJ2-1, with D unclear. CDR3 length: 16 amino acids. The ends were cut back, 0 bases at V and 0 bases at J, with 9 bases in the middle. Germline V gene lookup returns CDR1 MGHRA and CDR2 YSYEKL.

This clone was found once. The V gene is TRBV6-9, the J gene TRBJ1-3; D uncertain. V lost 4 bases and J 1 base, leaving 8 bases between the germline ends. Germline V gene sequence: CDR1 MNHGY, CDR2 SVAAGI. The CDR3 loop spans 14 amino acids. The CDR3 loop is CASSSPRSGNTIYF. The CDR3 DNA reads TGTGCCAGCAGTTCCCCGAGATCTGGAAACACCATATATTTT.

The chain uses TRBV4-2 and TRBJ1-5, with 9 bases matching TRBD1. J was trimmed by 4 bases and V by 1 base; bases with no gene match: 2. Germline assignment: CDR1 LGHNA and CDR2 YNFKEQ. The CDR3 consists of 15 residues. This chain's CDR3 is CASSQGQGGNQPQHF. In nucleotides, the CDR3 is TGTGCCAGCAGCCAAGGACAGGGGGGGAATCAGCCCCAGCATTTT.

The chain has TRBV5-1 and TRBJ2-1; 16 bases agree with TRBD2. The junction had 6 bases not matched to a gene; V was cut back by 4 bases and J by 5 bases. There are 17 residues in the CDR3. Germline V CDR1 and CDR2: SGHRS, YFSETQ. The CDR3 sequence is CASSPGLAGGMHNEQFF. The CDR3 bases are TGCGCCAGCAGCCCGGGACTAGCGGGGGGGATGCACAATGAGCAGTTCTTC.

V is TRBV30 and J is TRBJ2-5; TRBD2 agrees at 15 bases. The CDR3 consists of 14 residues. The germline gives CDR1 GTSNPN, CDR2 SVGIG (reference sequence). The V segment lost 5 bases and the J segment 3 bases; nucleotides outside the gene matches: 1. CDR3 residues: CAWRTSGGEETQYF. The CDR3 DNA is TGTGCCTGGCGGACTAGCGGGGGGGAAGAGACCCAGTACTTC.

The rearrangement uses TRBV11-1 and TRBJ1-6; D gene ambiguous. Germline CDR1 SGHAT, CDR2 FQDESV (reference sequence). V was clipped by 3 bases and J by 6 bases, with 12 bases between them. The CDR3 extends over 15 amino acids. CDR3 nucleotide sequence: TGTGCCAGCAGCTTGTTCAGTAACCCTAATTCACCCCTCCACTTT. It translates to CASSLFSNPNSPLHF.

The V gene is TRBV5-4, the J gene TRBJ2-7, with D possibly matching TRBD2 (7 bases). The CDR3 totals 14 residues. Germline values: CDR1 SGHNT, CDR2 YYREEE (reference sequence). With 2 bases removed from V and 2 bases from J, the gap between germline ends came to 11 bases. CDR3 sequence (DNA): TGTGCCAGCAGCTTCCGGGGGGCAGCCTACGAGCAGTACTTC. It encodes CASSFRGAAYEQYF.

The chain joins TRBV29-1 to TRBJ2-7, with D maybe TRBD2 (7 bases). The V end lost 4 bases, the J end lost 4 bases, and 17 bases lay between the germline ends. Germline V gene data show CDR1 as SQVTM and CDR2 as ANQGSEA. There are 14 residues in the CDR3. The DNA of the CDR3 is TGCAGCGTTGGGGGGGGCGGAGCCGGGTACGAGCAGTACTTC. It encodes CSVGGGGAGYEQYF.

V gene TRBV27 combines with J gene TRBJ2-7; 9 bases fit TRBD2. Germline V gene lookup returns CDR1 MNHEY and CDR2 SMNVEV (reference sequence). Trimming took 3 bases from V and 0 from J; bases not matched to a gene: 9. CDR3 length: 17 amino acids. The CDR3 DNA follows: TGTGCCAGCAGTTTCCAGCGGGGGGAAATTAACTCCTACGAGCAGTACTTC. Amino acid sequence: CASSFQRGEINSYEQYF.

V and J are TRBV28 and TRBJ1-5; D is unclear. Germline lookup yields CDR1 MDHEN and CDR2 SYDVKM. This CDR3 is built from 16 residues. Trimming removed 2 bases from V and 1 base from J, with 12 bases in between. The CDR3 loop reads CASSLLAGSSNQPQHF. The CDR3 coding sequence is TGTGCCAGCAGTTTACTCGCAGGATCAAGCAATCAGCCCCAGCATTTT. Full variable domain (outside the CDR3, taken from reference TRBV28 and TRBJ1-5): DVKVTQSSRYLVKRTGEKVFLECVQDMDHENMFWYRQDPGLGLRLIYFSYDVKMKEKGDIPEGYSVSREKKERFSLILESASTNQTSMYLCASSLLAGSSNQPQHFGDGTRLSIL.

The CDR3 sequence: CASNRDRGYNEQFF. DNA of the CDR3: TGTGCCAGCAATCGGGACAGGGGCTACAATGAGCAGTTCTTC. The chain has TRBV2 and TRBJ2-1, with 10 nucleotides matching TRBD1. Germline V gene data show CDR1 as SNHLY and CDR2 as FYNNEI. There are 14 residues in the CDR3. The junction had 3 bases not matched to a gene; V was cut back by 7 bases and J by 3 bases.

This chain links TRBV29-1 with TRBJ2-5; 10 bases fit TRBD2. The V gene's germline CDR1 is SQVTM and CDR2 ANQGSEA. With 8 bases clipped from V and 0 bases from J, the junction kept 21 bases outside the gene matches. This CDR3 has 19 residues. The chain's CDR3 is CSTRGSGGPPYQYQETQYF. Written as DNA, the CDR3 is TGCAGCACAAGAGGTAGCGGGGGGCCACCGTACCAGTACCAAGAGACCCAGTACTTC.

The J gene is TRBJ2-5, the V gene TRBV4-1; weak D call: TRBD2 (5 bases). Trimming removed 3 bases from V and 3 bases from J, with 17 bases in between. Germline V gene lookup returns CDR1 MGHRA and CDR2 YSYEKL. This CDR3 region has 16 residues. This CDR3 reads CASSQRFGREKETQYF. As DNA, the CDR3 is TGCGCCAGCAGCCAGAGATTCGGACGGGAAAAAGAGACCCAGTACTTC.